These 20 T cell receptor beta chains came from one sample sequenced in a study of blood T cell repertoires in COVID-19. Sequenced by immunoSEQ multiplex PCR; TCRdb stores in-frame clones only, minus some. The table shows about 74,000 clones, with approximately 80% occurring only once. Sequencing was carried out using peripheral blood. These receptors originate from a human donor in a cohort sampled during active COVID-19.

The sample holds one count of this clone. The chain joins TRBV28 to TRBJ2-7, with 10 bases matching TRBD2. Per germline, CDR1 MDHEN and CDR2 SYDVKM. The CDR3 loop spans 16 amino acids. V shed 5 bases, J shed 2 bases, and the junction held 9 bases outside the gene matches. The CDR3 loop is CASSQLAGPSAYEQYF. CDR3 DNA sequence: TGTGCCAGCAGTCAACTAGCGGGGCCCTCAGCCTACGAGCAGTACTTC.

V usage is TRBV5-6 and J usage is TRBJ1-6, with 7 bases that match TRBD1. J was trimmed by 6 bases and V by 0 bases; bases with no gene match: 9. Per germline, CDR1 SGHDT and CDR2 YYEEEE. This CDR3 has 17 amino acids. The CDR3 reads CASSLGTGARGNSPLHF. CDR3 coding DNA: TGTGCCAGCAGCTTGGGGACAGGAGCAAGGGGTAATTCACCCCTCCACTTT.

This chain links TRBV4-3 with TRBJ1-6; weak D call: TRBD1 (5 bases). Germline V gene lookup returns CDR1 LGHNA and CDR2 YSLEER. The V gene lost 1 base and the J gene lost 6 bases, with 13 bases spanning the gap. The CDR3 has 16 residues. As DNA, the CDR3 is TGCGCCAGCAGCCAAGCGGGCGGGGGGGGTAATTCACCCCTCCACTTT. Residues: CASSQAGGGGNSPLHF.

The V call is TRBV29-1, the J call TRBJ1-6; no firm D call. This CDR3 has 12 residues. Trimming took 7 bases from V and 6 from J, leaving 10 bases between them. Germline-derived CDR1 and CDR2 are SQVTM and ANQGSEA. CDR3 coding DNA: TGCAGCGCCGGGGAGGCTAATTCACCCCTCCACTTT. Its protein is CSAGEANSPLHF. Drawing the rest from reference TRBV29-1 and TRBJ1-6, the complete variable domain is SAVISQKPSRDICQRGTSLTIQCQVDSQVTMMFWYRQQPGQSLTLIATANQGSEATYESGFVIDKFPISRPNLTFSTLTVSNMSPEDSSIYLCSAGEANSPLHFGNGTRLTVT.

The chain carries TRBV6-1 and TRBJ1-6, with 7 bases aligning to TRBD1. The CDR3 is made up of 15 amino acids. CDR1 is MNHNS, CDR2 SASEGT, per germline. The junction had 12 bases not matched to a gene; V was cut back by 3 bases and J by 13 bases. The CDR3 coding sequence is TGTGCCAGCAGTGACACCGGGACAGCCCGATACCCCCTCCACTTT. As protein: CASSDTGTARYPLHF.

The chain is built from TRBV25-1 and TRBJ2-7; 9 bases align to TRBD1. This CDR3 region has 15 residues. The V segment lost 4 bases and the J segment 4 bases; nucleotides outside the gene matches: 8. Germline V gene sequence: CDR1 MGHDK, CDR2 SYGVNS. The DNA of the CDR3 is TGTGCCAGCAGTGCTTTGCCGGGACAGGGTTACGAGCAGTACTTC. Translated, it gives CASSALPGQGYEQYF.

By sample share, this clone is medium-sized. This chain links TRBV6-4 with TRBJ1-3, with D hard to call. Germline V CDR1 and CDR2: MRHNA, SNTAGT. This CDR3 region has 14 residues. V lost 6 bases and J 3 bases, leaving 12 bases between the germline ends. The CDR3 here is CASRPERSGNTIYF. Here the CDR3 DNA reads TGTGCCAGCAGACCTGAGAGAAGTGGAAACACCATATATTTT.

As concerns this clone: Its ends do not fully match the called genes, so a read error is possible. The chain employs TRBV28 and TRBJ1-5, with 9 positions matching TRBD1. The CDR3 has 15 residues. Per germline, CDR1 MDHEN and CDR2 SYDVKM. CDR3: CTSSSTGQGRQPQHF. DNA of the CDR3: TGTACCAGCAGTTCAACTGGACAGGGGCGTCAGCCCCAGCATTTT.

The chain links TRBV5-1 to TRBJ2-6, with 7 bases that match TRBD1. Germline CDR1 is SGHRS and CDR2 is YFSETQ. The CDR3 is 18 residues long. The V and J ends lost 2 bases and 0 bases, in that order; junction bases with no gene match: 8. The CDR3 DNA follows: TGCGCCAGCAGCTTCGCCGGGACAGCCCGCTCTGGGGCCAACGTCCTGACTTTC. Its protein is CASSFAGTARSGANVLTF. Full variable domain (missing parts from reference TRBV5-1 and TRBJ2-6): KAGVTQTPRYLIKTRGQQVTLSCSPISGHRSVSWYQQTPGQGLQFLFEYFSETQRNKGNFPGRFSGRQFSNSRSEMNVSTLELGDSALYLCASSFAGTARSGANVLTFGAGSRLTVL.

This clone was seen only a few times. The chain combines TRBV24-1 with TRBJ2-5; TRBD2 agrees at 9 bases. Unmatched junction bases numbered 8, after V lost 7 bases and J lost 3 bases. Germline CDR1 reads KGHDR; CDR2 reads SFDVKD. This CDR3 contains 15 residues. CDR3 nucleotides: TGTGCCACCAGGGCGGTTAGCGGGAGTAAAGAGACCCAGTACTTC. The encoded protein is CATRAVSGSKETQYF.

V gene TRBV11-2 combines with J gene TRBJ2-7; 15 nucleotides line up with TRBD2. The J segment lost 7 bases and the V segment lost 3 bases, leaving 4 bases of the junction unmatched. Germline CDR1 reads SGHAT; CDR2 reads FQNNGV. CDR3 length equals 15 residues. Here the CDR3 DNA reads TGTGCCAGCAGCTTCGGACTAGCGGGAGGGTATGAGCAGTACTTC. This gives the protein CASSFGLAGGYEQYF.

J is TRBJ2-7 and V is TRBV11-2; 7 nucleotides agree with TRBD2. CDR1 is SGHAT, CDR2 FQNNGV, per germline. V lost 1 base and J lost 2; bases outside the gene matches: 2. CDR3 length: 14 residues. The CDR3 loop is CASSLAGRAYEQYF. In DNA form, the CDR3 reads TGTGCCAGCAGCTTAGCAGGGAGGGCCTACGAGCAGTACTTC.

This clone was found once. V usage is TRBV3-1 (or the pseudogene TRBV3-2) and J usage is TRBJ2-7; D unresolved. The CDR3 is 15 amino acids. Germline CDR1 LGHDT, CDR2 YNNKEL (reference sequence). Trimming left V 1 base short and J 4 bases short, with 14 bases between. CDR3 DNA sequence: TGTGCCAGCAGCCAAGTTAGCCAAAGTGAGTACGAGCAGTACTTC. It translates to CASSQVSQSEYEQYF.

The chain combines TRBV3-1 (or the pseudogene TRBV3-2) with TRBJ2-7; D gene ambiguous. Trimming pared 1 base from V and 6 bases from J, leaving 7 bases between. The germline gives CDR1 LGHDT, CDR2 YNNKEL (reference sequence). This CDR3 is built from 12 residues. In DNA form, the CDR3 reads TGTGCCAGCAGCCAAGTCGGTCTCGAGCAGTACTTC. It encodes CASSQVGLEQYF.

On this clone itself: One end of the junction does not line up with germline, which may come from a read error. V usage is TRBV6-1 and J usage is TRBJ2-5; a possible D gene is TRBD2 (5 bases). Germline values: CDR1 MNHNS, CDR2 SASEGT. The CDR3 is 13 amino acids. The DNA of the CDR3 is TGTGCCAGCAGCGAAGGGAGTCAAGAGACCCAGTACTTC. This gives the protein CASSEGSQETQYF.

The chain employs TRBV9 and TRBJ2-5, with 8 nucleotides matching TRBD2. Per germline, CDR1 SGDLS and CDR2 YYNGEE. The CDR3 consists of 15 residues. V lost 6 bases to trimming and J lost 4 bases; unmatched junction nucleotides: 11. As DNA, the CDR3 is TGTGCCAGCAACCAAGACGCAAGCGGGGGAGAGACCCAGTACTTC. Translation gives CASNQDASGGETQYF.

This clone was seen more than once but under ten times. Written as DNA, the CDR3 is TGTGCCAGCAGCCCCGTCCGGAGCGGGAGGGGCCAAGAGACCCAGTACTTC. It codes for CASSPVRSGRGQETQYF. V and J are TRBV28 and TRBJ2-5; TRBD2 aligns across 10 bases. Germline assignment: CDR1 MDHEN and CDR2 SYDVKM. The CDR3 runs to 17 residues. The ends lost 6 bases at V and 1 base at J; junction bases unmatched: 11.

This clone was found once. The DNA of the CDR3 is TGTGCCAGCGCTTGGGGGGGAGGTGATGGCTACACCTTC. Translating it yields CASAWGGGDGYTF. V and J are TRBV28 and TRBJ1-2; D may be TRBD1 (5 bases). V dropped 8 bases and J dropped 6 bases, with 16 bases sitting between them. This CDR3 spans 13 amino acids. Per the germline V gene, CDR1 is MDHEN and CDR2 is SYDVKM.

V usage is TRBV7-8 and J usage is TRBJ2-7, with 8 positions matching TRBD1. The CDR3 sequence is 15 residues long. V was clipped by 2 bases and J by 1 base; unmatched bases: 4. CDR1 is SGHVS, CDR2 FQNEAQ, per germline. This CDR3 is CASSLLGQGSYEQYF. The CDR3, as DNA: TGTGCCAGCAGCTTACTCGGACAGGGATCCTACGAGCAGTACTTC.

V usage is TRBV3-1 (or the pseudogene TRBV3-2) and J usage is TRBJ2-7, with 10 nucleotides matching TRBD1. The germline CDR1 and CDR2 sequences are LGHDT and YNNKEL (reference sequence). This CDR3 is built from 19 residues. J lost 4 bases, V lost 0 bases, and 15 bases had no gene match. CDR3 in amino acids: CASSQDLHYRDRGQYEQYF. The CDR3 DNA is TGTGCCAGCAGCCAAGACCTCCACTATCGGGACAGGGGCCAGTACGAGCAGTACTTC.